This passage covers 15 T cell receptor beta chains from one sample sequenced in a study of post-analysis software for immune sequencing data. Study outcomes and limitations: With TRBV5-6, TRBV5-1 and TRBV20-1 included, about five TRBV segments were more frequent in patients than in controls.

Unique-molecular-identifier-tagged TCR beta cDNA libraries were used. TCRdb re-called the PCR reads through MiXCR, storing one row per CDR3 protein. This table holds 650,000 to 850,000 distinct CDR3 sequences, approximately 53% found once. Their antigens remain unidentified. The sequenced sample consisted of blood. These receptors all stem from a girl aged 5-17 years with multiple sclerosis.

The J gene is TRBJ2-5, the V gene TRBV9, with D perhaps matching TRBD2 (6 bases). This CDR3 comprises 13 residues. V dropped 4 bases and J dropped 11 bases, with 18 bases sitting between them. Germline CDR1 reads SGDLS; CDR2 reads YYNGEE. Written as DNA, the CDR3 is TGTGCCAGCAGCAAAGGGACTCCCGGGGAGCAGTACTTC. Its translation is CASSKGTPGEQYF.

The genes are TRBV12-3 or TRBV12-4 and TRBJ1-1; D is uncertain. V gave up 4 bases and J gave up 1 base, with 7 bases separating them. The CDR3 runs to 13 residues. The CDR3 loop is CASSYTENTEAFF. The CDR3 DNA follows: TGTGCCAGCAGTTACACAGAGAACACTGAAGCTTTCTTT.

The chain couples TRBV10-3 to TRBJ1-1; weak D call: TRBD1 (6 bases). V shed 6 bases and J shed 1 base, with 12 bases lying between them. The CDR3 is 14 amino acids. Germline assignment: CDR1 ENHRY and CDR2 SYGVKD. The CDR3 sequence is CAIRLGQRNTEAFF. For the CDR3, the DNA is TGTGCCATCAGACTCGGACAGCGGAACACTGAAGCTTTCTTT.

CDR3 residues: CASSLWGRGDSYEQYF. CDR3 DNA sequence: TGTGCCAGCAGCTTATGGGGCAGGGGGGATTCCTACGAGCAGTACTTC. This sequence joins TRBV7-9 and TRBJ2-7; the D gene is possibly TRBD1 (7 bases). Trimming stripped 2 bases from V and 1 base from J, with 15 bases between. This CDR3 region has 16 residues. The germline V gene has CDR1 SEHNR and CDR2 FQNEAQ (reference sequence).

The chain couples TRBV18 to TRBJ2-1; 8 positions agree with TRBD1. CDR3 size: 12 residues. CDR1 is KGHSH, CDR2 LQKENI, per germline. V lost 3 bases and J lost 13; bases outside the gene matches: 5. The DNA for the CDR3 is TGTGCCAGCTCACCTGCCAGGGGGCATCAGTTCTTC. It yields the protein CASSPARGHQFF. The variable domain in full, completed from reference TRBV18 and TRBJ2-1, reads NAGVMQNPRHLVRRRGQEARLRCSPMKGHSHVYWYRQLPEEGLKFMVYLQKENIIDESGMPKERFSAEFPKEGPSILRIQQVVRGDSAAYFCASSPARGHQFFGPGTRLTVL.

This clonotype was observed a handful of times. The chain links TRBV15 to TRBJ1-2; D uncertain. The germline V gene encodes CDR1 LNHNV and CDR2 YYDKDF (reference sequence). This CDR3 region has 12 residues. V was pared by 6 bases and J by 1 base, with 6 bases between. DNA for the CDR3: TGTGCCACCAGTACAAATAACTATGGCTACACCTTC. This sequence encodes CATSTNNYGYTF.

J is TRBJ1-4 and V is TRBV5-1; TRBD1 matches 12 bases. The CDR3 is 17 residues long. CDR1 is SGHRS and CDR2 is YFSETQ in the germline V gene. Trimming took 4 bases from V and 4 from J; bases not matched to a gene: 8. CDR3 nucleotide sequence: TGCGCCAGCAGCCGCGGACGGGACAGGGGGCTTAATGAAAAACTGTTTTTT. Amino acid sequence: CASSRGRDRGLNEKLFF.

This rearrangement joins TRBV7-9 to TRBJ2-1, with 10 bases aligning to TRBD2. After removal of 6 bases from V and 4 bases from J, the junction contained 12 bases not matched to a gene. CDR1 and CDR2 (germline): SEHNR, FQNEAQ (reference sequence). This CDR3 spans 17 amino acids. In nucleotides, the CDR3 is TGTGCCAGCAGTCCCGGGACGCTAGCGGGAGTGTACAATGAGCAGTTCTTC. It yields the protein CASSPGTLAGVYNEQFF.

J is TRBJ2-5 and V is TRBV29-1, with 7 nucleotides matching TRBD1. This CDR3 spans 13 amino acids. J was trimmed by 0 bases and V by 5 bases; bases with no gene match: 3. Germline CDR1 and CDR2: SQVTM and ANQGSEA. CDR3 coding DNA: TGCAGCGTTAAGACAGGGTACCAAGAGACCCAGTACTTC. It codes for CSVKTGYQETQYF. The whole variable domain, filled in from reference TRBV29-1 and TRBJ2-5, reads SAVISQKPSRDICQRGTSLTIQCQVDSQVTMMFWYRQQPGQSLTLIATANQGSEATYESGFVIDKFPISRPNLTFSTLTVSNMSPEDSSIYLCSVKTGYQETQYFGPGTRLLVL.

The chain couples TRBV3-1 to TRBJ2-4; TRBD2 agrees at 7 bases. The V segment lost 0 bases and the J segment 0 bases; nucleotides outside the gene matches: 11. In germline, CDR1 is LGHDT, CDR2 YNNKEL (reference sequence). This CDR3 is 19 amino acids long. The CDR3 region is CASSQDSGGSDLAKNIQYF. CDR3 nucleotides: TGTGCCAGCAGCCAAGATTCTGGCGGGAGTGATCTAGCCAAAAACATTCAGTACTTC. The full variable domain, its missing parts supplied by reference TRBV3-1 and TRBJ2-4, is DTAVSQTPKYLVTQMGNDKSIKCEQNLGHDTMYWYKQDSKKFLKIMFSYNNKELIINETVPNRFSPKSPDKAHLNLHINSLELGDSAVYFCASSQDSGGSDLAKNIQYFGAGTRLSVL.

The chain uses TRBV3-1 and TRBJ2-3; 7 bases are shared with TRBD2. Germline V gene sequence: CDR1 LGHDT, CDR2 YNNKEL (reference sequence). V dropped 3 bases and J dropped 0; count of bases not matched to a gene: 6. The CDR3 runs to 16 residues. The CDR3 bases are TGTGCCAGCAGCCAGAGAGCGGGGCCGAGCACAGATACGCAGTATTTT. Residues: CASSQRAGPSTDTQYF.

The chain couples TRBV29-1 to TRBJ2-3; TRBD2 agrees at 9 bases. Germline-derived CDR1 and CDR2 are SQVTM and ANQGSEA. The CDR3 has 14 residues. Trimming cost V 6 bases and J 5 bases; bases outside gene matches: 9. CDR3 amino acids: CSVIAGAGGDTQYF. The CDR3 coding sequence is TGCAGCGTCATAGCGGGGGCCGGAGGAGATACGCAGTATTTT.

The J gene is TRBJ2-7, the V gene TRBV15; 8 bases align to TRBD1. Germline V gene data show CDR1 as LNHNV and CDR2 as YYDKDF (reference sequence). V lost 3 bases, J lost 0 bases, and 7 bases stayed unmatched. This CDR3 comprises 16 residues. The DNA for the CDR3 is TGTGCCACCAGCAGCGACCGGACAGGGAGCTCCTACGAGCAGTACTTC. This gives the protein CATSSDRTGSSYEQYF.

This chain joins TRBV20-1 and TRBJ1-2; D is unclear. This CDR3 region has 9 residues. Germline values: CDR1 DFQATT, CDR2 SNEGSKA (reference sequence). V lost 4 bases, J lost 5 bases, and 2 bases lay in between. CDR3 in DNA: TGCAGTGCTATGTATGGCTACACCTTC. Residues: CSAMYGYTF.

The CDR3 DNA reads as TGCGCCAGCAGCTGGGGGCGTGAAACTGAAGCTTTCTTT. Translation: CASSWGRETEAFF. The rearrangement links TRBV5-1 to TRBJ1-1, with D maybe TRBD1 (6 bases). Germline lookup yields CDR1 SGHRS and CDR2 YFSETQ. CDR3 length equals 13 residues. V was pared by 3 bases and J by 5 bases, with 11 bases between. The full variable domain, its missing parts supplied by reference TRBV5-1 and TRBJ1-1, is KAGVTQTPRYLIKTRGQQVTLSCSPISGHRSVSWYQQTPGQGLQFLFEYFSETQRNKGNFPGRFSGRQFSNSRSEMNVSTLELGDSALYLCASSWGRETEAFFGQGTRLTVV.